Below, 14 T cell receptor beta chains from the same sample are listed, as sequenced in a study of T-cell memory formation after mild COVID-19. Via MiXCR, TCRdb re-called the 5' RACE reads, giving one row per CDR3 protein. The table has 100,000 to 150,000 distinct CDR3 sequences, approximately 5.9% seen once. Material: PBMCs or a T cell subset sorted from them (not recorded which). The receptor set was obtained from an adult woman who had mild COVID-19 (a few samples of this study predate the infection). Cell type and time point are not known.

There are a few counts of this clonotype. CDR3 protein: CASSPHRAGVSSYGYTF. In DNA, the CDR3 is TGTGCCAGCAGCCCGCACAGGGCTGGTGTGTCGAGCTATGGCTACACCTTC. The chain has TRBV7-2 and TRBJ1-2; TRBD1 is a possible D gene (6 bases). The V end was cut by 5 bases, the J end by 4 bases, with 23 bases between. From germline, CDR1 is SGHTA and CDR2 FQGNSA. CDR3 size: 17 residues.

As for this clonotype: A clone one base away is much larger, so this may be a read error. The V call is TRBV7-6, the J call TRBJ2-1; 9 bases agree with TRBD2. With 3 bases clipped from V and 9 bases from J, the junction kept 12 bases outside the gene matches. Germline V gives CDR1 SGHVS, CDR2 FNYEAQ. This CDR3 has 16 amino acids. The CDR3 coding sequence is TGTGCCAGCAGCTTGTCCCGAGCGGGAGGTGGCGGTGAGCAGTTCTTC. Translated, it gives CASSLSRAGGGGEQFF.

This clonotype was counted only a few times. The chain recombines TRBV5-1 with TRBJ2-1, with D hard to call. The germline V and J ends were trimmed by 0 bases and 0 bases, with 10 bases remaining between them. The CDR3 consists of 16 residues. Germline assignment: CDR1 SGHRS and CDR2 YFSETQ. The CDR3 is CASSLVAASSYNEQFF. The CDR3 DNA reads TGCGCCAGCAGCTTGGTAGCCGCTAGCTCCTACAATGAGCAGTTCTTC.

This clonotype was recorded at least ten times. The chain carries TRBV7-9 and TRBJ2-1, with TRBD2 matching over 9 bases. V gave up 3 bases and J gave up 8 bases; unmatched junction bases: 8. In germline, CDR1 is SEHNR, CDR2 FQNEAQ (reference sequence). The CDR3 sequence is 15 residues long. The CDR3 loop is CASSLRSGSRDEQFF. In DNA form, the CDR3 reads TGTGCCAGCAGCTTGCGTAGCGGGAGTCGCGATGAGCAGTTCTTC. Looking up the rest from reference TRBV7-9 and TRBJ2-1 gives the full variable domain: DTGVSQNPRHKITKRGQNVTFRCDPISEHNRLYWYRQTLGQGPEFLTYFQNEAQLEKSRLLSDRFSAERPKGSFSTLEIQRTEQGDSAMYLCASSLRSGSRDEQFFGPGTRLTVL.

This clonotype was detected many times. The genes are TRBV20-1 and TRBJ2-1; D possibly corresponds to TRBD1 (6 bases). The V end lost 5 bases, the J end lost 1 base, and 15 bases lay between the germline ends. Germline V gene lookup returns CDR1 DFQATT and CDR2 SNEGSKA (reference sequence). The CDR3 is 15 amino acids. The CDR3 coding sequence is TGCAGTGCTGGGACAATAGGGGTTTCCTACAATGAGCAGTTCTTC. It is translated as CSAGTIGVSYNEQFF.

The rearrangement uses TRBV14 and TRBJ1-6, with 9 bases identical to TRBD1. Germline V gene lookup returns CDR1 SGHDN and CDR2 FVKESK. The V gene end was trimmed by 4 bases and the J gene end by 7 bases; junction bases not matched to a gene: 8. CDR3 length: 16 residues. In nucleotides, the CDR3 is TGTGCCAGCAGCCGCAATCACAGGGGGCGAAATTCACCCCTCCACTTT. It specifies CASSRNHRGRNSPLHF.

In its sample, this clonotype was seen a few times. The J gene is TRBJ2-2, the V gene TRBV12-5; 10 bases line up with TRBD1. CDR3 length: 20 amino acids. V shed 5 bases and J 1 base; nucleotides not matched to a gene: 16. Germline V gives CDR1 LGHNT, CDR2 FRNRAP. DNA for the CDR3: TGTGCTAGTGGTCCCCGGGACAGGGGTCTGTTAACCAAGAACACCGGGGAGCTGTTTTTT. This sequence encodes CASGPRDRGLLTKNTGELFF.

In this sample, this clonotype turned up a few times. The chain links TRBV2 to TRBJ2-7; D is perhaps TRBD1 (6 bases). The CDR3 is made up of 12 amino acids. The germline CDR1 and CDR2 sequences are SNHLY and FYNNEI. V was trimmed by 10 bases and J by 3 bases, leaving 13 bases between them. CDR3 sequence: CATSVGGYEQYF. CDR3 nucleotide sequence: TGTGCCACATCGGTAGGGGGCTACGAGCAGTACTTC.

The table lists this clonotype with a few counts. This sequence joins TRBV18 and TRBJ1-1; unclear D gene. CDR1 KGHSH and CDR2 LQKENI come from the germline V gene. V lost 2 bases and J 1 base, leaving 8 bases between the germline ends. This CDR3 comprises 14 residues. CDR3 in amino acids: CASSPAGSNTEAFF. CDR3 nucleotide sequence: TGTGCCAGCTCACCAGCAGGATCGAACACTGAAGCTTTCTTT.

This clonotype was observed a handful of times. Here the CDR3 DNA reads TGCGCCAGCAGCTTCGACGGCACCTACGAGCAGTACTTC. Translation gives CASSFDGTYEQYF. V and J are TRBV5-1 and TRBJ2-7; D not certain. Germline CDR1 reads SGHRS; CDR2 reads YFSETQ. The CDR3 is made up of 13 amino acids. V was trimmed by 2 bases and J by 2 bases, leaving 8 bases between them.

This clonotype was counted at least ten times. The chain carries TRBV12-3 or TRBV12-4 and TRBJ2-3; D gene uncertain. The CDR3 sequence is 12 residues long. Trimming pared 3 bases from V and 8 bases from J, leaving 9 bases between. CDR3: CASSLEGPTQYF. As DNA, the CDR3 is TGTGCCAGCAGTTTGGAAGGACCTACGCAGTATTTT.

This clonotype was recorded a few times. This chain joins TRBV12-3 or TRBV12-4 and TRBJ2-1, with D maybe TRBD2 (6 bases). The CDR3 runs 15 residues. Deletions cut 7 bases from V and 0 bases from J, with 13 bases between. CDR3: CASTPVGGSYNEQFF. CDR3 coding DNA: TGTGCCAGCACCCCGGTGGGGGGCTCCTACAATGAGCAGTTCTTC.

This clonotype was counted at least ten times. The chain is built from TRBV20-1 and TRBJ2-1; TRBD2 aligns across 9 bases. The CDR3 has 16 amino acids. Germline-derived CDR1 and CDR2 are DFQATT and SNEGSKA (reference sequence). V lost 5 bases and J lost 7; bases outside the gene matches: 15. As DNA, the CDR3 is TGCAGTGCTCCTATTAAAGGCGGGGGGGCCTGGAATGAGCAGTTCTTC. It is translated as CSAPIKGGGAWNEQFF.

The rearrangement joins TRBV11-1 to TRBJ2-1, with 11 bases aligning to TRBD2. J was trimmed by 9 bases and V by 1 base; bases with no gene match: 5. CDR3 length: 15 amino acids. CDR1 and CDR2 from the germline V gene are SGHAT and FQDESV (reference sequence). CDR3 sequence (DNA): TGTGCCAGCAGCTTAGGACTAGCGGGAATCAGTGAGCAGTTCTTC. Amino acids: CASSLGLAGISEQFF.